This TCR beta chain was identified in a study of T cells in Graves' hyperthyroidism and ophthalmopathy. Researchers took RNA transcripts and amplified the TCR beta CDR3 regions from them. A set of HTBI primers served as the primers for a first-round RT-PCR of the TCR CDR3. TCRdb passed the multiplex PCR reads through MiXCR, listing each CDR3 protein once. The sample includes nearly 600,000 distinct CDR3 sequences, approximately 15% of them seen just once. This clonotype was recorded many times. The germline gives CDR1 MNHEY, CDR2 SVGAGI. The CDR3 has 14 residues. V dropped 0 bases and J dropped 1 base, with 7 bases sitting between them.

What was sequenced was blood. The chain carries TRBV6-5 and TRBJ2-7; D is unresolved. The TCR was taken from a woman in her late teens or twenties with Graves' ophthalmopathy. CDR3 in amino acids: CASSYSMGSYEQYF. The DNA of the CDR3 is TGTGCCAGCAGTTACTCGATGGGGTCCTACGAGCAGTACTTC.